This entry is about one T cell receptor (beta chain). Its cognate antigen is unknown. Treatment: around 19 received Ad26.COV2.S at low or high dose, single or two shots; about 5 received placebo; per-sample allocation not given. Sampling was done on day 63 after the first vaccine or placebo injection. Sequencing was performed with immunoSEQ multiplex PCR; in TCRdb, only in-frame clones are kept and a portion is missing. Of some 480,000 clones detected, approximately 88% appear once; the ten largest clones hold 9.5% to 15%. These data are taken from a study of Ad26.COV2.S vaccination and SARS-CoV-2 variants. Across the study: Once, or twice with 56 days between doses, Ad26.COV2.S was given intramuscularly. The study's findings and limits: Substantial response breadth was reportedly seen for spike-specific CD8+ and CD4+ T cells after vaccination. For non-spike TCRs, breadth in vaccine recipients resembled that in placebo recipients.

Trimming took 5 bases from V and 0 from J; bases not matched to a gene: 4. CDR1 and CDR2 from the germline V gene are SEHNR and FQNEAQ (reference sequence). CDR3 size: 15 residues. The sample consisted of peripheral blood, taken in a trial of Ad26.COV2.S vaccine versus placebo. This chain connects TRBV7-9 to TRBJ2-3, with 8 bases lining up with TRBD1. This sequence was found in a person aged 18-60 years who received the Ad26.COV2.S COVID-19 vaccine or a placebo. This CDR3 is CASSARGRSTDTQYF. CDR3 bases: TGTGCCAGCAGCGCCAGGGGGCGAAGCACAGATACGCAGTATTTT.